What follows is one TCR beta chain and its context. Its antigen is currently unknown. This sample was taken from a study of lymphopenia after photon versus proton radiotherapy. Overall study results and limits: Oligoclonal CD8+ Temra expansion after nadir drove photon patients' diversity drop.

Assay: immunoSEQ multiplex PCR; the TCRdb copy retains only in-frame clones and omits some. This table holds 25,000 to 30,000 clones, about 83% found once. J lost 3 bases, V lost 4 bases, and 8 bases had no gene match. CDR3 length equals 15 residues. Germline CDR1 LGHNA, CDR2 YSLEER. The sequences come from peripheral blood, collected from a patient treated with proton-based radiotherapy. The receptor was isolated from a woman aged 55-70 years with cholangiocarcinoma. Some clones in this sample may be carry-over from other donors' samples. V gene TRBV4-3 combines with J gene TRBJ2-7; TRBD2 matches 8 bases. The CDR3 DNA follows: TGCGCCAGCAGCCCCACCGGGACTAGTGACTACGAGCAGTACTTC. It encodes CASSPTGTSDYEQYF.